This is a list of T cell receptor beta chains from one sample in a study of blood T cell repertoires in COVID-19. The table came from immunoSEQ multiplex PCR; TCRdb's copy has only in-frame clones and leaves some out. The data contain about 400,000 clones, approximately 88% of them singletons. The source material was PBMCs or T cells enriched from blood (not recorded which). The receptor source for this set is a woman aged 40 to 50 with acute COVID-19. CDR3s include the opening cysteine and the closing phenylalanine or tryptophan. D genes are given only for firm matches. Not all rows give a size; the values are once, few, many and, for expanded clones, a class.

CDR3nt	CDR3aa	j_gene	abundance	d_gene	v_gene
TGTGCCAGCAGTTTACCGCAGGGGTCGGACTCCTACGAGCAGTACTTC	CASSLPQGSDSYEQYF	TRBJ2-7	once	.	TRBV25-1
TGTGCCAGCAGTTTTCGTACAGGGGATGGCTACACCTTC	CASSFRTGDGYTF	TRBJ1-2	.	TRBD1	TRBV25-1
TGTGCCAGCAGTCTTCGGCAGGGTGAGAATCAGCCCCAGCATTTT	CASSLRQGENQPQHF	TRBJ1-5	.	.	TRBV2
TGTGCCAGCAGCTTCAGGGCGACAGCAACTAATGAAAAACTGTTTTTT	CASSFRATATNEKLFF	TRBJ1-4	once	.	TRBV7-2
TGCGCCAGCAGCTTCGGGCAGGGGACCACAGATACGCAGTATTTT	CASSFGQGTTDTQYF	TRBJ2-3	.	.	TRBV5-1
TGTGCCAGCAGTCTCCGGGACAGGGAAGATGGCTACACCTTC	CASSLRDREDGYTF	TRBJ1-2	.	TRBD1	TRBV2
TGTGCCATCAGCCGGGACAGGGATCAGTATGGCTACACCTTC	CAISRDRDQYGYTF	TRBJ1-2	.	TRBD1	TRBV10-3
TGCGCCAGCAGCCAGCTCGACAGGTACAATGAGCAGTTCTTC	CASSQLDRYNEQFF	TRBJ2-1	.	.	TRBV4-1
TGCGCCAGCAGCTTGGGGGTGCTAGCGGGGGGCGGCGAGCAGTTCTTC	CASSLGVLAGGGEQFF	TRBJ2-1	.	TRBD2	TRBV5-1
TGTGCCAGCAGCTTAGTAGGGACAGGGGATTCACCCCTCCACTTT	CASSLVGTGDSPLHF	TRBJ1-6	.	TRBD1	TRBV7-9
TGCGCCAGCAGCTTTGACAGGGAAACCTACGAGCAGTACTTC	CASSFDRETYEQYF	TRBJ2-7	.	TRBD1	TRBV5-1
TGTGCCAGTAGTAATGCGGGGCCCCCCTCAGATACGCAGTATTTT	CASSNAGPPSDTQYF	TRBJ2-3	.	.	TRBV19
TGTGCCAGCAGTGTAGGACCGGAGGCGGACAGATGGATTTCACCCCTCCACTTT	CASSVGPEADRWISPLHF	TRBJ1-6	.	.	TRBV2
TGTGCCAGCAGTTACGGTCGGGGCTACACCTTC	CASSYGRGYTF	TRBJ1-2	.	.	TRBV6-2/TRBV6-3
TGTGCCAGTAGTACCATAGGGACAGAAAGCTCCTACGAGCAGTACTTC	CASSTIGTESSYEQYF	TRBJ2-7	.	TRBD1	TRBV19
TGTGCCAGCAGACCGGGACAGGGGACTTCACCCCTCCACTTT	CASRPGQGTSPLHF	TRBJ1-6	.	TRBD1	TRBV6-4
TGCGCCAGCAGCTTAGGGACTAGCACAGATACGCAGTATTTT	CASSLGTSTDTQYF	TRBJ2-3	.	.	TRBV5-1
TGCGCCAGCAGCTTGACTCCTAGGGAGGACGGGGAGCTGTTTTTT	CASSLTPREDGELFF	TRBJ2-2	.	.	TRBV5-1
TGCAGTGCTAGTCGCGGGGGGGAGTTGAACGAGCAGTACTTC	CSASRGGELNEQYF	TRBJ2-7	.	TRBD2	TRBV20-1
TGTGCCAGCAGATCCGGGACAGGGAAAAACATTCAGTACTTC	CASRSGTGKNIQYF	TRBJ2-4	once	TRBD1	TRBV6-6
TGTGCCAGCAGCCGATACCCGGCTAGCGTCTCCTACGAGCAGTACTTC	CASSRYPASVSYEQYF	TRBJ2-7	.	.	TRBV14
TGCGCCAGCAAATCCCCGGGACTAGAAAACACCGGGGAGCTGTTTTTT	CASKSPGLENTGELFF	TRBJ2-2	once	TRBD2	TRBV5-1
TGTGCCAGCAGCCAAAGTTTAGGGGCGGGGGAAAAACTGTTTTTT	CASSQSLGAGEKLFF	TRBJ1-4	.	.	TRBV7-6
TGCGCCAGCAGCTTTTCAACAACGTACCAAGAGACCCAGTACTTC	CASSFSTTYQETQYF	TRBJ2-5	.	.	TRBV5-1
TGTGCCAGCAGTGAATCCCTCAGGTTTGCTGAAGCTTTCTTT	CASSESLRFAEAFF	TRBJ1-1	.	.	TRBV2
TGTGCCAGCAGCGTTAGCGGGGGGCCTTACAATGAGCAGTTCTTC	CASSVSGGPYNEQFF	TRBJ2-1	.	TRBD2	TRBV11-3
TGCGCCAGCAGCGTCAATCCGTCTAGCTCCTACGAGCAGTACTTC	CASSVNPSSSYEQYF	TRBJ2-7	.	.	TRBV5-1
TGTGCCAGCAGCCTGGACCAGAATTTCTTTGGAAAACTGTTTTTT	CASSLDQNFFGKLFF	TRBJ1-4	.	.	TRBV5-5
TGTGCCAGCAGCCCAACCATGGGGCAGAACCAAGAGACCCAGTACTTC	CASSPTMGQNQETQYF	TRBJ2-5	.	.	TRBV3-1/TRBV3-2
TGTGCCAGTAGCTCGCCGACAGGGGGCTTGAACACTGAAGCTTTCTTT	CASSSPTGGLNTEAFF	TRBJ1-1	.	TRBD1	TRBV19
TGCGCCAGCAGCCCCGGGACATACAATCAGCCCCAGCATTTT	CASSPGTYNQPQHF	TRBJ1-5	.	.	TRBV5-1
TGCGCCAGCAGCTTGACTAGCGGGGTCTACAATGAGCAGTTCTTC	CASSLTSGVYNEQFF	TRBJ2-1	once	TRBD2	TRBV5-1
TGTGCAGGGTCGGGGGGAACTAATGAAAAACTGTTTTTT	CAGSGGTNEKLFF	TRBJ1-4	.	.	TRBV7-9
TGTGCCAGCAGCCAAGTGGGGCAGGACACTGAAGCTTTCTTT	CASSQVGQDTEAFF	TRBJ1-1	.	.	TRBV3-1/TRBV3-2
TGTGCCAGCAGCTTAGGGGGGCAGCCTACCACTGAAGCTTTCTTT	CASSLGGQPTTEAFF	TRBJ1-1	.	.	TRBV7-2
TGTGCCAGCAGCCCTAGCGGGGGTTTCACAGATACGCAGTATTTT	CASSPSGGFTDTQYF	TRBJ2-3	.	TRBD2	TRBV11-2
TGTGCCAGCAGCACACCGGGACAGGGTGCCAATGAGCAGTTCTTC	CASSTPGQGANEQFF	TRBJ2-1	.	TRBD1	TRBV7-6
TGTGCCAGCAGTGGAGCGGGGGGGCTCAATGAGCAGTTCTTC	CASSGAGGLNEQFF	TRBJ2-1	.	TRBD2	TRBV25-1
TGCGCCAGCAAGCTTGCGGGGGGGGACCTCTCGGAGACCCAGTACTTC	CASKLAGGDLSETQYF	TRBJ2-5	.	TRBD2	TRBV5-1
TGCAGTGCCTGGCGGTGGCCTGAAGCTTTCTTT	CSAWRWPEAFF	TRBJ1-1	once	.	TRBV20-1
TGCGCCAGCAGTGGGGCCAGAGACACCATATATTTT	CASSGARDTIYF	TRBJ1-3	.	.	TRBV10-2
TGCGCCAGCAGCTCGGTGGAGCAGTACTTC	CASSSVEQYF	TRBJ2-7	.	.	TRBV5-1
TGTGCCAGCGGGCGGGTGGAGGCAGAGACCCAGTACTTC	CASGRVEAETQYF	TRBJ2-5	.	.	TRBV2
TGCGCCAGCAGCCAGCTGACAGGGCAAGCCTACGAGCAGTACTTC	CASSQLTGQAYEQYF	TRBJ2-7	.	TRBD1	TRBV4-1